The sample holds a few counts of the clone carrying this TCR beta chain. The data were obtained in a study of early T cells in non-severe SARS-CoV-2 infection. Individual cDNA molecules each received unique molecular identifiers attached to them. From the 5' RACE reads, TCRdb called clonotypes with MiXCR, one entry per CDR3 protein. Of tens of thousands of distinct CDR3 sequences in the sample, around 13% are singletons; the top ten hold 5% to 7%. The V end was cut by 1 base, the J end by 5 bases, with 18 bases between. Germline lookup yields CDR1 LGHNA and CDR2 YSLEER. The CDR3 totals 17 residues. The sequenced sample was whole blood. The chain is built from TRBV4-3 and TRBJ2-4, with D perhaps matching TRBD1 or TRBD2 (5 bases each). This sequence originates from an adult who was a healthcare worker with PCR-confirmed SARS-CoV-2 infection or an uninfected control (not recorded which). As DNA, the CDR3 is TGCGCCAGCAGCCAAGGGGGCCGGGACCACCCCCAAAACATTCAGTACTTC. Translation: CASSQGGRDHPQNIQYF.